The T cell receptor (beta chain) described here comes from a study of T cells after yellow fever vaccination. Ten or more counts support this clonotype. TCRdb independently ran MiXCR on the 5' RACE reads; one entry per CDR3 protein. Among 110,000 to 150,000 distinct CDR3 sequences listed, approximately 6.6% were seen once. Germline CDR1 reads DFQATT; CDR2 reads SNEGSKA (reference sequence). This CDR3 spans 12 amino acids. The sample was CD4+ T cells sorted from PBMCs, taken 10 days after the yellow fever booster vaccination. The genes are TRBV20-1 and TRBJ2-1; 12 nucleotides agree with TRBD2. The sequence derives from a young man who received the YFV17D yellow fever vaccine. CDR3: CRTSGSYNEQFF. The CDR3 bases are TGCAGGACTAGCGGGAGCTACAATGAGCAGTTCTTC.